This TCR beta chain was captured by sequencing in a study of CD8 T cells in acute hepatitis C reinfection. Study results and caveats: Acute resolver, follow-up resolver and acute chronic samples had similar high diversity.

The V end lost 3 bases, the J end lost 8 bases, and 8 bases lay between the germline ends. The CDR3 runs 11 residues. Looked up from germline, CDR1 is SGDLS and CDR2 is YYNGEE. The time point was: naive CD8 control sorted from an acute-time-point sample. To note about this clone: As yet, its antigen is unknown.

Clones were sequenced by immunoSEQ multiplex PCR, and TCRdb holds only the in-frame ones, with some missing. This sample yields tens of thousands of clones, of which roughly 85% are seen a single time; about a tenth belongs to the top ten. Sequencing was carried out using naive CD8+ T cells from PBMCs. The chain recombines TRBV9 with TRBJ1-2; unclear D gene. The TCR originated in a woman aged 18-29 years who spontaneously cleared hepatitis C infection. The CDR3 coding sequence is TGTGCCAGCAGCGCCCCCAAGGGCTACACCTTC. Its translation: CASSAPKGYTF.